A selection of T cell receptor beta chains follows, all from one sample in a study of CD8 T cells in Susac syndrome. TCRdb reprocessed the immunoSEQ multiplex PCR reads with MiXCR, giving one entry per CDR3 protein. The sample yields some 260,000 distinct CDR3 sequences, roughly 85% seen once. Sample: CD8+ T cells from PBMCs. The receptors come from a human donor with multiple sclerosis. Both conserved end residues are part of each CDR3. The D gene is left open where the match is weak. Clone size is stated in some rows and not others, as once, few, many or a class when expanded.

CDR3 protein,CDR3 DNA,J gene,CDR3 length,D gene,V gene,clone size
CASSRRLAGNEQFF,TGTGCCAGTAGCCGGCGGCTAGCGGGAAATGAGCAGTTCTTC,TRBJ2-1,14,TRBD2,TRBV27,few
CASSVGTSGSSNEQFF,TGTGCCAGCAGCGTAGGGACTAGCGGGAGTAGTAATGAGCAGTTCTTC,TRBJ2-1,16,TRBD2,TRBV9,-
CASTTGTARYGYTF,TGTGCCAGCACCACAGGGACCGCGCGCTATGGCTACACCTTC,TRBJ1-2,14,-,TRBV7-9,-
CASSLAPRGTGNYGYTF,TGTGCCAGCAGTTTAGCCCCTCGAGGGACAGGAAATTATGGCTACACCTTC,TRBJ1-2,17,TRBD1,TRBV27,-
CASAWRQGANEQFF,TGTGCCAGCGCCTGGCGACAGGGGGCGAATGAGCAGTTCTTC,TRBJ2-1,14,TRBD1,TRBV27,-
CSARDQRGSYNEQFF,TGCAGTGCTAGAGATCAACGGGGCTCCTACAATGAGCAGTTCTTC,TRBJ2-1,15,-,TRBV20-1,-
CASSVGGETDTQYF,TGTGCCAGCAGCGTAGGAGGGGAGACAGATACGCAGTATTTT,TRBJ2-3,14,-,TRBV9,-
CASSIGRTPNYGYTF,TGTGCCAGTAGTATAGGGCGCACCCCTAACTATGGCTACACCTTC,TRBJ1-2,15,-,TRBV19,-
CASGLTSGRIHEQYF,TGTGCTAGTGGTTTGACTAGCGGGAGAATCCACGAGCAGTACTTC,TRBJ2-7,15,TRBD2,TRBV12-5,-
CSASEVAGYSYNEQFF,TGCAGTGCTAGCGAGGTAGCGGGATACTCCTACAATGAGCAGTTCTTC,TRBJ2-1,16,TRBD2,TRBV20-1,-
CASSWASTDTQYF,TGCGCCAGCAGCTGGGCTAGCACAGATACGCAGTATTTT,TRBJ2-3,13,-,TRBV5-1,-
CSAPPLTGWADTQYF,TGCAGTGCCCCTCCTCTGACGGGTTGGGCAGATACGCAGTATTTT,TRBJ2-3,15,-,TRBV20-1,-
CSVQGRHEQYF,TGCAGCGTTCAGGGACGACACGAGCAGTACTTC,TRBJ2-7,11,-,TRBV29-1,once
CSARHGQGSSYEQYF,TGCAGTGCTAGGCACGGACAGGGGAGTTCCTACGAGCAGTACTTC,TRBJ2-7,15,TRBD1,TRBV20-1,once
CASSERLAASHKLNTYEQYF,TGTGCCAGCAGTGAACGGCTGGCCGCCAGCCACAAGCTAAACACCTACGAGCAGTACTTC,TRBJ2-7,20,-,TRBV25-1,-
CSVSGTSGSNEQFF,TGCAGCGTTTCCGGGACTAGCGGGAGCAATGAGCAGTTCTTC,TRBJ2-1,14,TRBD2,TRBV29-1,-
CASSILPQETQYF,TGTGCCAGTAGTATCCTGCCCCAAGAGACCCAGTACTTC,TRBJ2-5,13,-,TRBV19,-
CATSDTESGANVLTF,TGTGCCACCAGTGATACCGAGTCTGGGGCCAACGTCCTGACTTTC,TRBJ2-6,15,-,TRBV24-1,-
CASSEIARFNEKLFF,TGTGCCAGCAGTGAAATCGCGCGCTTCAATGAAAAACTGTTTTTT,TRBJ1-4,15,-,TRBV2,once
CAWSVDVSSYNEQFF,TGTGCCTGGAGTGTAGACGTCAGCTCCTACAATGAGCAGTTCTTC,TRBJ2-1,15,-,TRBV30,-
CAISEGANEQYF,TGTGCCATCAGTGAGGGGGCAAACGAGCAGTACTTC,TRBJ2-7,12,-,TRBV10-3,once
CASSLTAFGLESTDTQYF,TGTGCCAGCAGCCTAACCGCCTTTGGACTAGAGAGCACAGATACGCAGTATTTT,TRBJ2-3,18,TRBD2,TRBV7-6,-
CASSLYGRAEGYGYTF,TGTGCCAGCAGCTTGTACGGTAGGGCCGAGGGCTATGGCTACACCTTC,TRBJ1-2,16,-,TRBV5-4,-
CASSAARGPNTEAFF,TGTGCCAGCAGCGCGGCCCGTGGGCCGAACACTGAAGCTTTCTTT,TRBJ1-1,15,-,TRBV7-9,-
CASSRWGQPQHF,TGTGCCAGCAGCCGGTGGGGTCAGCCCCAGCATTTT,TRBJ1-5,12,-,TRBV5-4,-
CASATRGSGGYTF,TGTGCCAGCGCGACTAGGGGATCTGGTGGCTACACCTTC,TRBJ1-2,13,-,TRBV27,-
CASKPRGSYEQYF,TGTGCCAGCAAACCGCGGGGCTCCTACGAGCAGTACTTC,TRBJ2-7,13,-,TRBV27,-
CASSLHRQGMNTEAFF,TGTGCCAGCAGCTTACACAGACAGGGCATGAACACTGAAGCTTTCTTT,TRBJ1-1,16,TRBD1,TRBV6-5,-
CASSSLNTIYF,TGTGCCAGCAGCTCCCTAAACACCATATATTTT,TRBJ1-3,11,-,TRBV9,-
CSARVGLNTDTQYF,TGCAGTGCTAGAGTGGGACTAAACACAGATACGCAGTATTTT,TRBJ2-3,14,TRBD2,TRBV20-1,once
CAGDNRPDSYGYTF,TGTGCCGGAGACAACCGACCGGACAGCTATGGCTACACCTTC,TRBJ1-2,14,-,TRBV6-1,few
CASSEEGGYEQYF,TGTGCCAGCAGTGAAGAAGGGGGTTACGAGCAGTACTTC,TRBJ2-7,13,-,TRBV2,-
CASSQGRISSSYNEQFF,TGTGCCAGCAGCCAAGGGAGGATCTCATCTTCCTACAATGAGCAGTTCTTC,TRBJ2-1,17,-,TRBV14,-
CASSSITTGSLYGYTF,TGTGCCAGCAGCTCGATCACGACAGGTTCCCTCTATGGCTACACCTTC,TRBJ1-2,16,-,TRBV7-9,-
CASSEILAGTDTQYF,TGTGCCAGCAGTGAAATTCTAGCGGGGACAGATACGCAGTATTTT,TRBJ2-3,15,TRBD2,TRBV2,-
CASRRLYRGAQSNTIYF,TGTGCCAGCAGACGTCTATACCGGGGGGCGCAGAGTAACACCATATATTTT,TRBJ1-3,17,-,TRBV6-1,-
CASTARDSGNTIYF,TGTGCCAGCACCGCACGGGACAGCGGAAACACCATATATTTT,TRBJ1-3,14,TRBD1,TRBV7-8,few
CAISESGGRAQTQYF,TGTGCCATCAGTGAGTCTGGCGGGAGGGCTCAGACCCAGTACTTC,TRBJ2-5,15,TRBD2,TRBV10-3,-
CASSVFAGGKHEQFF,TGTGCCAGCAGCGTATTTGCGGGAGGAAAACATGAGCAGTTCTTC,TRBJ2-1,15,TRBD2,TRBV9,-